One and the same sample provided the 23 T cell receptor beta chains below, sequenced in a study of blood T cell repertoires in COVID-19. Clones were sequenced by immunoSEQ multiplex PCR, and TCRdb holds only the in-frame ones, with some missing. The table lists about 390,000 clones, just under 90% of them singletons. Sequences were obtained from PBMCs or T cells enriched from blood (not recorded which). Receptor source: a woman in her forties or fifties who had recovered from COVID-19.

V is TRBV12-3 or TRBV12-4 and J is TRBJ1-2; D gene ambiguous. The length of the CDR3 is 13 residues. Between the trimmed V and J ends, which lost 2 bases and 6 bases, there was a span of 10 bases. CDR3 coding DNA: TGTGCCAGCAGTTTAAGCGTTTACGATGGCTACACCTTC. This encodes CASSLSVYDGYTF.

V and J are TRBV4-2 and TRBJ1-3, with 8 bases fitting TRBD1. The CDR3 loop spans 16 amino acids. Germline V gene data show CDR1 as LGHNA and CDR2 as YNFKEQ. Trimming cost V 2 bases and J 3 bases; bases outside gene matches: 6. The CDR3 loop is CASSQSDRGLGNTIYF. The CDR3 DNA reads as TGTGCCAGCAGCCAAAGCGACAGGGGACTTGGAAACACCATATATTTT.

This chain joins TRBV6-2 or TRBV6-3 and TRBJ1-5, with a weak D call TRBD1 (6 bases). The CDR3 runs 14 residues. Trimming left V 4 bases short and J 2 bases short, with 9 bases between. Per the germline V gene, CDR1 is MNHEY and CDR2 is SVGEGT. CDR3 sequence reads: CASSWSGGNQPQHF. The CDR3 DNA is TGTGCCAGCAGTTGGTCAGGGGGCAATCAGCCCCAGCATTTT.

This sequence joins TRBV7-9 and TRBJ2-2, with no clear D. Germline V gives CDR1 SEHNR, CDR2 FQNEAQ (reference sequence). The CDR3 runs to 13 residues. The V and J ends lost 2 bases and 2 bases respectively, with 3 bases between them. Here the CDR3 DNA reads TGTGCCAGCAGCTTAACAAACACCGGGGAGCTGTTTTTT. Its protein is CASSLTNTGELFF.

This chain connects TRBV27 to TRBJ1-3; tentative D call: TRBD1 (5 bases). V lost 6 bases and J 0 bases, leaving 27 bases between the germline ends. The CDR3 runs 20 residues. Germline V CDR1 and CDR2: MNHEY, SMNVEV (reference sequence). The CDR3 loop reads CASSSSGGRTSQPSGNTIYF. The CDR3 nucleotides are TGTGCCAGCAGCTCTTCCGGGGGTAGGACCTCCCAACCCTCTGGAAACACCATATATTTT.

The genes are TRBV4-2 and TRBJ1-4; D call uncertain. There are 18 residues in the CDR3. Germline V gene lookup returns CDR1 LGHNA and CDR2 YNFKEQ. The ends were cut back, 2 bases at V and 0 bases at J, with 16 bases in the middle. This CDR3 reads CASSQQTVTVATNEKLFF. The CDR3 region has the DNA TGTGCCAGCAGCCAACAAACAGTCACTGTCGCAACTAATGAAAAACTGTTTTTT.

The chain combines TRBV5-5 with TRBJ1-2; no clear D gene. CDR3 length: 15 amino acids. V dropped 1 base and J dropped 6 bases, with 16 bases sitting between them. From germline, CDR1 is SGHKS and CDR2 YYEKEE (reference sequence). CDR3 DNA: TGTGCCAGCAGCTTGTATGGGAGCCAAGTGGATGGCTACACCTTC. Translating gives CASSLYGSQVDGYTF.

The V call is TRBV3-1 (or the pseudogene TRBV3-2), the J call TRBJ1-1, with D unclear. The germline gives CDR1 LGHDT, CDR2 YNNKEL (reference sequence). V was trimmed by 3 bases and J by 7 bases, leaving 9 bases between them. The CDR3 contains 12 residues. CDR3 region: CASSHFGFEAFF. CDR3 bases: TGTGCCAGCAGCCATTTTGGCTTTGAAGCTTTCTTT.

A single count supports this clone. The CDR3 DNA reads as TGTGCCACCAGTGACTCCCGGCAGGCGGAGACCCAGTACTTC. Translation: CATSDSRQAETQYF. The chain combines TRBV24-1 with TRBJ2-5; no reliable D call. The CDR3 is 14 residues long. Looked up from germline, CDR1 is KGHDR and CDR2 is SFDVKD. V was clipped by 4 bases and J by 5 bases, with 13 bases between them.

The CDR3 DNA reads as TGTGCCAGCAGCTTAGGACAGGTCAGTCGGAATGGCTACACCTTC. Protein: CASSLGQVSRNGYTF. The chain employs TRBV11-2 and TRBJ1-2; tentatively, D is TRBD1 (6 bases). CDR1 is SGHAT and CDR2 is FQNNGV in the germline V gene. This CDR3 has 15 residues. Trimming took off 1 base at V and 6 bases at J, with 15 bases between the two ends. Filled out from reference TRBV11-2 and TRBJ1-2, the complete variable domain reads EAGVAQSPRYKIIEKRQSVAFWCNPISGHATLYWYQQILGQGPKLLIQFQNNGVVDDSQLPKDRFSAERLKGVDSTLKIQPAKLEDSAVYLCASSLGQVSRNGYTFGSGTRLTVV.

The chain couples TRBV27 to TRBJ2-3, with D tentatively TRBD1 (6 bases). Per the germline V gene, CDR1 is MNHEY and CDR2 is SMNVEV (reference sequence). Trimming took off 6 bases at V and 4 bases at J, with 14 bases between the two ends. This CDR3 spans 14 amino acids. Here the CDR3 DNA reads TGTGCCAGCAGAGTGGACAGTTTGGCAGATACGCAGTATTTT. This codes for CASRVDSLADTQYF.

The chain links TRBV5-6 to TRBJ1-1; 7 nucleotides match TRBD1. The J segment lost 1 base and the V segment lost 3 bases, leaving 3 bases of the junction unmatched. Germline CDR1 reads SGHDT; CDR2 reads YYEEEE. This CDR3 comprises 14 residues. CDR3: CASSSGTANTEAFF. Here the CDR3 DNA reads TGTGCCAGCAGCTCCGGGACAGCGAACACTGAAGCTTTCTTT.

The J gene is TRBJ1-5, the V gene TRBV10-3, with 7 positions matching TRBD1. The CDR3 has 17 residues. J gave up 9 bases and V 5 bases, and 19 bases lay outside the gene matches. From germline, CDR1 is ENHRY and CDR2 SYGVKD. The CDR3 region is CAISSHQGQAAVRPQHF. The CDR3 DNA sequence: TGTGCCATCAGTTCTCATCAAGGACAGGCAGCAGTGAGGCCCCAGCATTTT.

This chain links TRBV3-1 (or the pseudogene TRBV3-2) with TRBJ2-7, with D unclear. The CDR3 is 14 amino acids. Trimming left V 3 bases short and J 5 bases short, with 14 bases between. Germline CDR1 LGHDT, CDR2 YNNKEL (reference sequence). The CDR3 reads CASSQPGMFDEQYF. CDR3 sequence (DNA): TGTGCCAGCAGCCAGCCCGGTATGTTCGACGAGCAGTACTTC.

In DNA, the CDR3 is TGTGCCAGCAGGGGGAGCTCCTACAATGAGCAGTTCTTC. Its protein is CASRGSSYNEQFF. The genes are TRBV28 and TRBJ2-1; D perhaps matches TRBD2 (5 bases). The CDR3 extends over 13 amino acids. In germline, CDR1 is MDHEN, CDR2 SYDVKM. Trimming removed 6 bases from V and 0 bases from J, with 6 bases in between.

This clone occurred once. The chain couples TRBV9 to TRBJ1-1; 10 bases align to TRBD1. With V trimmed by 3 bases and J by 3 bases, 5 bases remained unmatched. The germline CDR1 and CDR2 sequences are SGDLS and YYNGEE. The CDR3 is 15 amino acids. CDR3 sequence (DNA): TGTGCCAGCAGCGCTACCGGGACAGGGGACACTGAAGCTTTCTTT. It is translated as CASSATGTGDTEAFF.

This chain connects TRBV5-1 to TRBJ1-2, with 12 bases lining up with TRBD1. The length of the CDR3 is 15 residues. With 0 bases clipped from V and 8 bases from J, the junction kept 5 bases outside the gene matches. The germline V gene encodes CDR1 SGHRS and CDR2 YFSETQ. Here the CDR3 DNA reads TGCGCCAGCAGCTTGGGGGGACAGGGGGCCCGCGGCTACACCTTC. Translation gives CASSLGGQGARGYTF.

The table lists this clone with a count of one. The chain employs TRBV27 and TRBJ1-4, with D possibly being TRBD1 (6 bases). The germline V gene has CDR1 MNHEY and CDR2 SMNVEV (reference sequence). V was shortened by 2 bases and J by 8 bases, with 12 bases between the two germline ends. The CDR3 has 14 residues. The CDR3 DNA follows: TGTGCCAGCAGTTTACAGGGGCGGTGGGAAAAACTGTTTTTT. Encoded protein: CASSLQGRWEKLFF.

V and J are TRBV24-1 and TRBJ2-7, with D possibly TRBD2 on 5 matching bases. This CDR3 comprises 19 residues. Trimming shortened V by 0 bases and J by 7 bases, and 27 bases separated the two germline ends. Germline loops: CDR1 KGHDR, CDR2 SFDVKD. For the CDR3, the DNA is TGTGCCACCAGTGATTTGGACCATGGCGCGGGTAACCAACTACGGGAGCAGTACTTC. Its translation is CATSDLDHGAGNQLREQYF.

The genes are TRBV7-9 and TRBJ1-1, with TRBD1 matching 8 bases. The CDR3 has 15 amino acids. From germline, CDR1 is SEHNR and CDR2 FQNEAQ (reference sequence). V lost 5 bases and J lost 5; bases outside the gene matches: 10. The CDR3 loop reads CASSTQGAGRTEAFF. CDR3 coding DNA: TGTGCCAGCAGCACGCAGGGGGCTGGGAGAACTGAAGCTTTCTTT.

This chain's CDR3 is CASSLGGTGSYNEQFF. As DNA, the CDR3 is TGTGCCAGCAGCTTGGGGGGGACAGGAAGCTACAATGAGCAGTTCTTC. V and J are TRBV5-4 and TRBJ2-1, with TRBD1 matching over 8 bases. There are 16 residues in the CDR3. Germline V gene lookup returns CDR1 SGHNT and CDR2 YYREEE (reference sequence). V was clipped by 0 bases and J by 3 bases; unmatched bases: 5.

The J gene is TRBJ2-7, the V gene TRBV14; 7 bases align to TRBD2. The germline V gene has CDR1 SGHDN and CDR2 FVKESK. Trimming took 1 base from V and 2 from J; bases not matched to a gene: 5. The CDR3 totals 15 residues. The CDR3 DNA sequence: TGTGCCAGCAGCCAAGGCCCCAGCGGGGCCTACGAGCAGTACTTC. Its translation is CASSQGPSGAYEQYF.

The chain carries TRBV5-1 and TRBJ2-5; TRBD1 agrees at 7 bases. The CDR3 sequence is 17 residues long. J gave up 0 bases and V 1 base, and 9 bases lay outside the gene matches. From germline, CDR1 is SGHRS and CDR2 YFSETQ. The CDR3 nucleotides read TGCGCCAGCAGCTTGTTTCGGTCAGGGGGAAACCAAGAGACCCAGTACTTC. It translates to CASSLFRSGGNQETQYF.